The source of this T cell receptor (beta chain) is a study of identical twins. General study points: Excess twin sharing in beta out-of-frame sequences was weaker. Invariant MAIT and iNKT cells are populations that could partly confound zero-insertion analyses.

As for this clonotype: Antigen unknown.

A universal primer site was incorporated via template switching, and the cDNA contained unique molecular identifiers. TCRdb processed the 5' RACE reads anew with MiXCR; each CDR3 protein has one entry. The data show roughly 1.6 million distinct CDR3 sequences, with less than 35% seen just once and about 0.3% held by the top ten. This receptor was taken from a newborn girl in good health. The sample was cord blood.

In DNA, the CDR3 is TGTGCCAGCAGCCATGTCCGCTATGGCTACACCTTC. This sequence encodes CASSHVRYGYTF. The chain carries TRBV12-3 or TRBV12-4 and TRBJ1-2; D unresolved. This CDR3 is built from 12 residues. The germline V and J ends were trimmed by 6 bases and 4 bases, with 9 bases remaining between them.